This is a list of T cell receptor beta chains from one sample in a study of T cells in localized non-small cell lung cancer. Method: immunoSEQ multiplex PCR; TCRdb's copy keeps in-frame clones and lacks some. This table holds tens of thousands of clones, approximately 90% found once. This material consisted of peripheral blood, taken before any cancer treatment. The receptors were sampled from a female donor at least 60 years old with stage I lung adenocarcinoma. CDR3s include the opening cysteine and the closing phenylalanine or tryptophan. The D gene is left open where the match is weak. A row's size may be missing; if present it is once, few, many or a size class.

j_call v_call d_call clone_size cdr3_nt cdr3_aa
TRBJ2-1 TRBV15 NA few TGTGCCACCTGGGGGGGCGGCGATGATGAGCAGTTCTTC CATWGGGDDEQFF
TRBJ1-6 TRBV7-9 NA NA TGTGCCAGCAGCTTAGCCTCAGGGGATAATTCACCCCTCCACTTT CASSLASGDNSPLHF
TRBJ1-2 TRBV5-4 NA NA TGTGCCAGCAGCTCAGGAGGGGGGCTTGGCTATGGCTACACCTTC CASSSGGGLGYGYTF
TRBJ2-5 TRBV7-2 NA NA TGTGCCAGCAGCCCCAATCAGGGTAAACAAGAGACCCAGTACTTC CASSPNQGKQETQYF
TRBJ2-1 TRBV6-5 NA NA TGTGCCAGCAGTTACAGACTATACAATGAGCAGTTCTTC CASSYRLYNEQFF
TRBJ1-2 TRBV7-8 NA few TGTGCCAGCAGCTTAGCATGGCAGTATGGCTACACCTTC CASSLAWQYGYTF
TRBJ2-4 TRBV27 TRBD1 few TGTGCCAGCAGTTTATCGACAGGGGGCGCGGACATTCAGTACTTC CASSLSTGGADIQYF
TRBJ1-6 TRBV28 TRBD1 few TGTGCCAGCAGTGACCCGGGACAGGGAAACTCACCCCTCCACTTT CASSDPGQGNSPLHF
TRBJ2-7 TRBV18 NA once TGTGCCAGCTCACCACGCTCCTACGAGCAGTACTTC CASSPRSYEQYF
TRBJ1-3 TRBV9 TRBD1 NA TGTGCCAGCAGCGGGACAGGGCCTGGAAACACCATATATTTT CASSGTGPGNTIYF
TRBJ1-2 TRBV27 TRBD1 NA TGTGCCAGCAGTTCCACAGGGGGCTCTCGAGGCTACACCTTC CASSSTGGSRGYTF
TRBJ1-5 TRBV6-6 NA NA TGTGCCAGCAGTTCCGGAGGGTACCAGGCGTTGCATTTT CASSSGGYQALHF
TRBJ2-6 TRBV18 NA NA TGTGCCAGCTCACCGCAGGGATCTGGGGCCAACGTCCTGACTTTC CASSPQGSGANVLTF
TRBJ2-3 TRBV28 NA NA TGTGCCAGCAGACTATCTGGGACAAAGCGAGGGGTCACAGATACGCAGTATTTT CASRLSGTKRGVTDTQYF
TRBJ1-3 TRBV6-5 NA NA TGTGCCAGCAGTTTGTTGGAGGGGTCGGCCACCATATATTTT CASSLLEGSATIYF
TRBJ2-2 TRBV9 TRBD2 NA TGTGCCAGCAGCGTAGACTCGGGGCTAGCGGGGGTTCAGAACACCGGGGAGCTGTTTTTT CASSVDSGLAGVQNTGELFF
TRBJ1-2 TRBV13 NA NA TGTGCCAGCAGCTTTAGCGGGGGTGTGGGCTATGGCTACACCTTC CASSFSGGVGYGYTF
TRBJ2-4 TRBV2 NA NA TGTGCCAGCTGGGCGGCGGGTCGTAACATTCAGTACTTC CASWAAGRNIQYF
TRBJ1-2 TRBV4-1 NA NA TGCGCCAGCAGCCACCGAATCAGCAACAGTGATAACTATGGCTACACCTTC CASSHRISNSDNYGYTF
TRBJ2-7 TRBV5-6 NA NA TGTGCCAGCAGACTATCCCGGACCGACCTTTACGAGCAGTACTTC CASRLSRTDLYEQYF
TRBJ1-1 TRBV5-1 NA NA TGCGCCAGCAGGAAGGGAACTGAAGCTTTCTTT CASRKGTEAFF
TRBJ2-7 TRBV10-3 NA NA TGTGCCATCAGTGAGTGGTCAGAGGACCTCTACGAGCAGTACTTC CAISEWSEDLYEQYF
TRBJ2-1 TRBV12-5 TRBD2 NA TGTGCTAGTGGTTTGGTACTTGGGTCTAGCGGGGGGGCAATAGTCTACAATGAGCAGTTCTTC CASGLVLGSSGGAIVYNEQFF
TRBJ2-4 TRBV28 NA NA TGTGCCAGCAATCTTCGTCAAGGGTTTACCAAAAACATTCAGTACTTC CASNLRQGFTKNIQYF
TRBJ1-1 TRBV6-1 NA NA TGTGCCAGCAGTGAGACATCTGAAGCTTTCTTT CASSETSEAFF
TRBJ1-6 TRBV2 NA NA TGTGCCAGCAGCATACTCATCTCCTATAATTCACCCCTCCACTTT CASSILISYNSPLHF
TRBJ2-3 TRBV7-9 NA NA TGTGCCAGCAGCTTCCAGTCCACAGATACGCAGTATTTT CASSFQSTDTQYF
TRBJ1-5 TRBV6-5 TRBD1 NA TGTGCCAGCAGTCGTGGGACAGGGGAAGGTCAGCCCCAGCATTTT CASSRGTGEGQPQHF
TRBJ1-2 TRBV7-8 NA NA TGTGCCAGCAGCCGAGCGGGAGGCAGCCCTACCCATGGCTACACCTTC CASSRAGGSPTHGYTF
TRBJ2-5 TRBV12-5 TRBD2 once TGTGCTAGTGGTTTGGGGACTAGCGGGGGAGAGACCCAGTACTTC CASGLGTSGGETQYF
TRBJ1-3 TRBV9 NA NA TGTGCCAGCAGCGGCCTCTCCTTGCAGGGCGCCTCTGGAAACACCATATATTTT CASSGLSLQGASGNTIYF
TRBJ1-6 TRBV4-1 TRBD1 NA TGCGCCAGCAGCCATTGGACAGGAAAATCCGCTTCACCCCTCCACTTT CASSHWTGKSASPLHF
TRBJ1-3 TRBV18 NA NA TGTGCCAGCTCACCCACCAGGGGTATCGGAAACACCATATATTTT CASSPTRGIGNTIYF
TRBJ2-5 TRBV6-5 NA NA TGTGCCAGCAGTTACTCGGCCTGGGGAGAGACCCAGTACTTC CASSYSAWGETQYF
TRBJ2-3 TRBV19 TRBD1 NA TGTGCCAGTAGTCCCCCGGGACAGGGGTACTCTAGCACAGATACGCAGTATTTT CASSPPGQGYSSTDTQYF
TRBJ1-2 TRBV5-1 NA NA TGCGCCAGCACTCCAGGGCCTAGTAGCTATGGCTACACCTTC CASTPGPSSYGYTF
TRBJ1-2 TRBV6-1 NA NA TGTGCCAGCAGTGAAGCAGGTTCTAACTATGGCTACACCTTC CASSEAGSNYGYTF
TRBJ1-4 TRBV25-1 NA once TGTGCCAGCAGTTTACAGGGAGATCCTAATGAAAAACTGTTTTTT CASSLQGDPNEKLFF